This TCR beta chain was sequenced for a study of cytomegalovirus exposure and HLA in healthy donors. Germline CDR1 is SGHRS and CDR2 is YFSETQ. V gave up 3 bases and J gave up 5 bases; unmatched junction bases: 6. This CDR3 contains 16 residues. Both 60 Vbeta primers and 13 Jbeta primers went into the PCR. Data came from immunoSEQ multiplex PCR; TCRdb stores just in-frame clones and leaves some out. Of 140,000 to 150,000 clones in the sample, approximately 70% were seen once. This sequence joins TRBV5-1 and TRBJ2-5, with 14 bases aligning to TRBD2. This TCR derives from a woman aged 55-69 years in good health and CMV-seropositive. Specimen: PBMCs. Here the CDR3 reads CASSSGTSGSFETQYF. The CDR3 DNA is TGCGCCAGCAGCTCTGGGACTAGCGGGAGTTTTGAGACCCAGTACTTC. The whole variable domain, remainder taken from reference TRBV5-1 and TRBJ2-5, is KAGVTQTPRYLIKTRGQQVTLSCSPISGHRSVSWYQQTPGQGLQFLFEYFSETQRNKGNFPGRFSGRQFSNSRSEMNVSTLELGDSALYLCASSSGTSGSFETQYFGPGTRLLVL.